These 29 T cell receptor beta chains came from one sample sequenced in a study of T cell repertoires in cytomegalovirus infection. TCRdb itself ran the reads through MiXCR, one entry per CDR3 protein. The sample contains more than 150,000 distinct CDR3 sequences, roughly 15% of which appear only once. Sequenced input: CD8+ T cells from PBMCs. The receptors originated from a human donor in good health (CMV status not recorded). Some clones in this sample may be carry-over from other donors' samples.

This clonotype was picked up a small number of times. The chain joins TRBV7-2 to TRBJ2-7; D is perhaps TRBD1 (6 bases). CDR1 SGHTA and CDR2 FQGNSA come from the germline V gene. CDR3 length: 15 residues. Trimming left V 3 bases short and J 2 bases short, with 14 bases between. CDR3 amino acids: CASSFSPQGTYEQYF. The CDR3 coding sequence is TGTGCCAGCAGCTTTAGTCCCCAGGGGACCTACGAGCAGTACTTC.

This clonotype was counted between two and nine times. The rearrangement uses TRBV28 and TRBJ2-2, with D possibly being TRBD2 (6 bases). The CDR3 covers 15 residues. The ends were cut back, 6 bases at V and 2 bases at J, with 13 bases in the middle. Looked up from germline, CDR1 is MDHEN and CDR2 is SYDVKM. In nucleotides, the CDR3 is TGTGCCAGCAGCCGCCGGGGACTCAACACCGGGGAGCTGTTTTTT. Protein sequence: CASSRRGLNTGELFF.

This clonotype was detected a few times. The DNA for the CDR3 is TGTGCCAGCAGCCAAGAGGGACCCCAAACAGCTCACGGGGCCGGGGAGCTGTTTTTT. This sequence encodes CASSQEGPQTAHGAGELFF. The chain has TRBV14 and TRBJ2-2; TRBD1 or TRBD2 may be the D gene (5 bases each). Trimming shortened V by 0 bases and J by 6 bases, and 23 bases separated the two germline ends. Germline CDR1 and CDR2: SGHDN and FVKESK. The CDR3 consists of 19 residues.

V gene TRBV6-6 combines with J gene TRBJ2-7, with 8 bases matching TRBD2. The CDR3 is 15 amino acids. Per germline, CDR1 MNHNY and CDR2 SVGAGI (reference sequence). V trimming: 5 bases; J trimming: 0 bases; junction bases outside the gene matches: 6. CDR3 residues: CASSLSGIPSYEQYF. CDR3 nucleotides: TGTGCCAGCAGTCTTAGCGGGATCCCCTCCTACGAGCAGTACTTC.

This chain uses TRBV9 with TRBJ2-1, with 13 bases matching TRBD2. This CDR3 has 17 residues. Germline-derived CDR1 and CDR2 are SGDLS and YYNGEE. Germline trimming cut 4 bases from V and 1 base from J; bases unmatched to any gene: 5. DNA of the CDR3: TGTGCCAGCAGCACTAGCGGGGGGGGCTTTTCCTACAATGAGCAGTTCTTC. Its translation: CASSTSGGGFSYNEQFF.

CDR3: CASSKDRTLNTEAFF. The CDR3 coding sequence is TGTGCCAGCAGCAAGGACAGGACCCTGAACACTGAAGCTTTCTTT. The chain couples TRBV7-9 to TRBJ1-1, with 7 bases identical to TRBD1. Germline values: CDR1 SEHNR, CDR2 FQNEAQ (reference sequence). The CDR3 covers 15 residues. J was trimmed by 0 bases and V by 5 bases; bases with no gene match: 6.

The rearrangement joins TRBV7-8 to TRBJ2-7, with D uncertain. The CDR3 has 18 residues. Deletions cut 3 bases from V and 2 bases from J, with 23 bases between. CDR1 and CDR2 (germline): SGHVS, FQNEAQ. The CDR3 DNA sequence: TGTGCCAGCAGCTTTATGAGGTCCGCCGGACCAGTCGCCTACGAGCAGTACTTC. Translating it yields CASSFMRSAGPVAYEQYF.

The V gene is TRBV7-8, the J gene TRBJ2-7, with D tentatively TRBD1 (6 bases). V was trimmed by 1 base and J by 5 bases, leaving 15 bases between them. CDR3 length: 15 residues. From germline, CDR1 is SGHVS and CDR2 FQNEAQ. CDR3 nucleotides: TGTGCCAGCAGCTTAGAAACAGGGTCAGTCGACGAGCAGTACTTC. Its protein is CASSLETGSVDEQYF.

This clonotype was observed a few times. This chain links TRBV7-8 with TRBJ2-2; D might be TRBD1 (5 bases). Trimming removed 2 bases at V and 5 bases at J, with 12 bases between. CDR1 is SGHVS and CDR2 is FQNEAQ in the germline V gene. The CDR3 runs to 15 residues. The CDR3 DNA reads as TGTGCCAGCAGCTTAATGGTCAAGGGGACCGGGGAGCTGTTTTTT. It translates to CASSLMVKGTGELFF. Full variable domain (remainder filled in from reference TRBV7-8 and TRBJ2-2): GAGVSQSPRYKVAKRGQDVALRCDPISGHVSLFWYQQALGQGPEFLTYFQNEAQLDKSGLPSDRFFAERPEGSVSTLKIQRTQQEDSAVYLCASSLMVKGTGELFFGEGSRLTVL.

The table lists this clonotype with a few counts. CDR3 residues: CASSSLAGGADTQYF. DNA for the CDR3: TGTGCCAGCAGCTCCCTAGCGGGGGGGGCGGATACGCAGTATTTT. The chain uses TRBV7-2 and TRBJ2-3, with TRBD2 matching 12 bases. Germline V gene data show CDR1 as SGHTA and CDR2 as FQGNSA. V gave up 4 bases and J gave up 6 bases; unmatched junction bases: 5. This CDR3 is built from 15 residues.

For the CDR3, the DNA is TGTGCCAGCAGAGGAGTAACTTATAATTCACCCCTCCACTTT. This encodes CASRGVTYNSPLHF. This chain joins TRBV14 and TRBJ1-6; no reliable D call. Per the germline V gene, CDR1 is SGHDN and CDR2 is FVKESK. Trimming shortened V by 6 bases and J by 4 bases, and 10 bases separated the two germline ends. This CDR3 comprises 14 residues.

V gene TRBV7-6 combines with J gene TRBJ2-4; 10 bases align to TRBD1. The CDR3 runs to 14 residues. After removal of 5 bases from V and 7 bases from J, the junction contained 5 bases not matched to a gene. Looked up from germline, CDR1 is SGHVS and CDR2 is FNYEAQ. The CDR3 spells CASSPTDRGNIQYF. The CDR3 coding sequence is TGTGCCAGCAGCCCCACGGACAGGGGGAACATTCAGTACTTC.

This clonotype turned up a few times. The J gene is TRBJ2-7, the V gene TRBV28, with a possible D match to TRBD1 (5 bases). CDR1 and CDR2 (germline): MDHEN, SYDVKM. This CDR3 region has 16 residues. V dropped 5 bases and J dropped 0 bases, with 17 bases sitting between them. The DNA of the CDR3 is TGTGCCAGCAGTCTCCGGCCGACAGCAAGCTCCTACGAGCAGTACTTC. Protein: CASSLRPTASSYEQYF.

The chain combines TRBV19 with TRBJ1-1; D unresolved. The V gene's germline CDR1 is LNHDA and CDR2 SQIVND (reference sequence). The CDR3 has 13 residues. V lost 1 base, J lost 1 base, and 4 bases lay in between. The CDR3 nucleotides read TGTGCCAGTAGTATAGTAAGGAACACTGAAGCTTTCTTT. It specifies CASSIVRNTEAFF.

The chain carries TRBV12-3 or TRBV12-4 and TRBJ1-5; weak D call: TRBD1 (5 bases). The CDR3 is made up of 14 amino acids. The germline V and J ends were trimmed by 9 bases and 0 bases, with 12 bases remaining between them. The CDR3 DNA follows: TGTGCCAGTCAATGGGGACCTAGCAATCAGCCCCAGCATTTT. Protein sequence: CASQWGPSNQPQHF.

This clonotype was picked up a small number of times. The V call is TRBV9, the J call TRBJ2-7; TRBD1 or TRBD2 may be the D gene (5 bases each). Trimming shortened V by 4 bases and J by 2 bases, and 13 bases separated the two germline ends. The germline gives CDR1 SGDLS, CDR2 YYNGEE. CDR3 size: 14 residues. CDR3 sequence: CASSPRDAAYEQYF. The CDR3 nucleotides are TGTGCCAGCAGCCCCCGGGACGCAGCCTACGAGCAGTACTTC.

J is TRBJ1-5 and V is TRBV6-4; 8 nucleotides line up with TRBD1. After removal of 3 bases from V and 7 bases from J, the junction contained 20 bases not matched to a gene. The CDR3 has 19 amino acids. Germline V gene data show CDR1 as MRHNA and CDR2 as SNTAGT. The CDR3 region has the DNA TGTGCCAGCAGTGATCGACTAGACAGGGGCGGCCGTGAGCGACAGCCCCAGCATTTT. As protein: CASSDRLDRGGRERQPQHF.

For the CDR3, the DNA is TGCAGTGCCCAAGTGGGACTCAACTACAATGAGCAGTTCTTC. It encodes CSAQVGLNYNEQFF. The J gene is TRBJ2-1, the V gene TRBV20-1, with D possibly being TRBD2 (6 bases). Trimming shortened V by 6 bases and J by 3 bases, and 15 bases separated the two germline ends. Per the germline V gene, CDR1 is DFQATT and CDR2 is SNEGSKA (reference sequence). The CDR3 is 14 residues long.

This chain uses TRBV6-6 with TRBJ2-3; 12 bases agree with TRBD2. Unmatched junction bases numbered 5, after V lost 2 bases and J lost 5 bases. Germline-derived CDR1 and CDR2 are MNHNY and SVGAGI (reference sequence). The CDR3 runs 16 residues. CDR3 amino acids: CASSYPTSGGKDTQYF. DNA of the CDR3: TGTGCCAGCAGTTACCCCACTAGCGGGGGGAAAGATACGCAGTATTTT.

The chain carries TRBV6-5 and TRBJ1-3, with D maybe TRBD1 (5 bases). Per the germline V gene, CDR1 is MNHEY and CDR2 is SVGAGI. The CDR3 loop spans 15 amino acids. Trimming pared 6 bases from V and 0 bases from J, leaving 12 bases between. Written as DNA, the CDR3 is TGTGCCAGCAGCAACCCGACAGTCTCTGGAAACACCATATATTTT. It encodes CASSNPTVSGNTIYF.

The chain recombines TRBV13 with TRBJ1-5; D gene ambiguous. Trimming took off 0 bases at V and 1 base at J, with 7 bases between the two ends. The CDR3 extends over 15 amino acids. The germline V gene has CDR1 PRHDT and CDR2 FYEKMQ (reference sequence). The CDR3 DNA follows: TGTGCCAGCAGCTTAGGCAGAGGCAGCAATCAGCCCCAGCATTTT. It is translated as CASSLGRGSNQPQHF.

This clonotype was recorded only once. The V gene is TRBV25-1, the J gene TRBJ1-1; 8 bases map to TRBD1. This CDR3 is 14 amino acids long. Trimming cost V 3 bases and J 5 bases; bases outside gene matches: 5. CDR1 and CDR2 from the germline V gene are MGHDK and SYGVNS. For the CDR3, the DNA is TGTGCCAGCAGTGATCCAGGGGGCCAGACTGAAGCTTTCTTT. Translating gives CASSDPGGQTEAFF.

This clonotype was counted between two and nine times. The CDR3 sequence is CASSHLFTPEETQYF. For the CDR3, the DNA is TGTGCCAGCAGCCATTTATTTACCCCAGAAGAGACCCAGTACTTC. The chain combines TRBV28 with TRBJ2-5, with D hard to call. The CDR3 length is 15 residues. V was shortened by 6 bases and J by 3 bases, with 17 bases between the two germline ends. The V gene's germline CDR1 is MDHEN and CDR2 SYDVKM.

The CDR3, as DNA: TGCAGCGTTGAAGCGGAGGACCACTACGAGCAGTACTTC. It yields the protein CSVEAEDHYEQYF. This chain joins TRBV29-1 and TRBJ2-7, with D perhaps matching TRBD2 (5 bases). The CDR3 totals 13 residues. With 1 base removed from V and 3 bases from J, the gap between germline ends came to 10 bases. Germline CDR1 is SQVTM and CDR2 is ANQGSEA.

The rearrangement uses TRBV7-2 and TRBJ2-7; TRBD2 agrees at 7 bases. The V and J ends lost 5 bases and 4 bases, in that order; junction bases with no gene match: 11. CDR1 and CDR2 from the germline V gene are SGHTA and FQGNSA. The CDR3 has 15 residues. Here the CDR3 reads CASSPFGGGPYEQYF. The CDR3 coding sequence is TGTGCCAGCAGCCCCTTTGGGGGAGGGCCTTACGAGCAGTACTTC.

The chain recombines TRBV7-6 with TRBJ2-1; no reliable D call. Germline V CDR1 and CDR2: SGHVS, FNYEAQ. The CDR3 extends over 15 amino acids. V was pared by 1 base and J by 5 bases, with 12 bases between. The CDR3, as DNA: TGTGCCAGCAGCTTAGATGGGCAAGCCAACAATGAGCAGTTCTTC. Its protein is CASSLDGQANNEQFF.

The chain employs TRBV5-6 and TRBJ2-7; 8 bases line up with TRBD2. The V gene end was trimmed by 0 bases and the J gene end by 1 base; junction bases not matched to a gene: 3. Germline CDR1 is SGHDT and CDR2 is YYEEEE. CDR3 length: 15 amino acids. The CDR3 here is CASSLGAGASYEQYF. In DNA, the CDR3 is TGTGCCAGCAGCTTGGGAGCGGGGGCTTCCTACGAGCAGTACTTC.

The CDR3 region has the DNA TGTGCCAGCAGCCCCTCTAGCGAGCAGTACTTC. Translated, it gives CASSPSSEQYF. This rearrangement joins TRBV7-9 to TRBJ2-7; D remains ambiguous. CDR3 length equals 11 residues. Germline V gene sequence: CDR1 SEHNR, CDR2 FQNEAQ (reference sequence). The V gene lost 5 bases and the J gene lost 6 bases, with 8 bases spanning the gap.

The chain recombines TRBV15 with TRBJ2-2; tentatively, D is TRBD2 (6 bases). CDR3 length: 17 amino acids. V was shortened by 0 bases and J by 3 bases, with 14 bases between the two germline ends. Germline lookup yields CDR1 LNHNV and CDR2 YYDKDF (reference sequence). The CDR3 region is CATSRDLARRYTGELFF. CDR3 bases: TGTGCCACCAGCAGAGATCTAGCGAGGAGATACACCGGGGAGCTGTTTTTT.